This TCR beta chain appears in the sequencing data of a study of metastatic and nonmetastatic thyroid tumors (dated by TCRdb to about 2020). Describing the broader study: Repertoires were compared across peripheral blood and tumor or nodule tissue samples from malignant and benign thyroid patients.

As concerns this clone: The clone's antigen remains unknown. A junction end diverges from the germline sequence, so it may reflect a read error.

The paper's findings and limits, for the study overall: In both blood and tumor samples, malignant tumors were reported to have significantly higher TCR beta diversity than benign nodules.

From its cysteine to its phenylalanine, the CDR3 spans 15 amino acids. The retained sequence is limited to the CDR3, 45 bases, with the frame set at the first base. The germline V gene (reference sequence) specifies DFQATT as CDR1 and SNEGSKA as CDR2. Library creation used PCR. These reads were obtained on an Illumina HiSeq 4000. High-throughput sequencing was used to profile the CDR3 region of the TCR beta-chain in every patient. From the authors' description of their analysis: CDR3 differences across clinicopathological groups were used to build a classifier for discriminating distant-metastatic papillary thyroid cancer patients. The Shannon index was used to measure repertoire diversity, and the Morisita-Horn index was used to measure how similar tumor and blood repertoires were. TCRdb passed the public sequencing reads through fastp at Q25 and MiXCR, retaining productive beta sequences. The V and J calls were not made by the authors but by TCRdb's processing. For this sample the table gives some 21,000 clones, of which roughly 21% were detected only once. The top ten clonotypes cover 28% of the sample.

Before undergoing thyroid surgery, none of the patients had been given any kind of treatment. Patient clinical samples collected from about 2012 to 2019 were retrospectively analysed using T-cell receptor beta sequencing. Source material: blood. The TCR was taken from a female donor with papillary thyroid cancer or a benign thyroid nodule (not recorded which). Some clones in this sample may be carry-over from other donors' samples. In this chain, TRBV20-1 is recombined with TRBJ1-2; no confident D gene assignment can be made. This receptor has the CDR3 CSARDQAARYYVYTF. In nucleotide form, the sequence is TGCAGTGCTAGAGATCAGGCAGCGAGATATTATGTCTACACCTTC.